These 3 T cell receptor beta chains were all obtained from the same sample, sequenced in a study of cytomegalovirus exposure and HLA in healthy donors. Vbeta (60) and Jbeta (13) primers were used in the PCR. Assay used: immunoSEQ multiplex PCR; TCRdb lists only in-frame clones, some missing. This table holds approximately 150,000 clones, around 82% found once. Material for sequencing was PBMCs. The receptors come from a man aged 18 to 30 in good health and CMV-seropositive.

Here the CDR3 DNA reads TGTGCCAGTAGCCTTCTGGGACTAGCGGGCATCCCCTCCTACAATGAGCAGTTCTTC. Encoded protein: CASSLLGLAGIPSYNEQFF. The V and J genes are TRBV19 and TRBJ2-1; 12 positions agree with TRBD2. The germline V gene encodes CDR1 LNHDA and CDR2 SQIVND (reference sequence). The CDR3 runs to 19 residues. V gave up 6 bases and J gave up 0 bases; unmatched junction bases: 12.

This sequence joins TRBV5-1 and TRBJ1-1, with TRBD1 matching 9 bases. The V gene's germline CDR1 is SGHRS and CDR2 YFSETQ. V was clipped by 4 bases and J by 4 bases; unmatched bases: 11. This CDR3 region has 16 residues. The CDR3 spells CASSEGQGLVGTEAFF. CDR3 bases: TGCGCCAGCAGCGAGGGACAGGGCCTCGTGGGCACTGAAGCTTTCTTT.

The chain is built from TRBV19 and TRBJ2-7; TRBD1 might be the D (5 bases). The CDR3 is made up of 14 amino acids. Trimming stripped 4 bases from V and 1 base from J, with 11 bases between. Germline loops: CDR1 LNHDA, CDR2 SQIVND (reference sequence). For the CDR3, the DNA is TGTGCCAGTAGTACCCAAGGGGCTTCCTACGAGCAGTACTTC. Its translation is CASSTQGASYEQYF.